This is a list of T cell receptor beta chains from one sample in a study of blood T cell repertoires in COVID-19. Here immunoSEQ multiplex PCR was the method, and the copy in TCRdb shows in-frame clones only, minus some. The data show roughly 140,000 clones, 76% seen once. Sequencing was done on a sample of peripheral blood. The receptors originated from a man in his sixties with acute or convalescent COVID-19. The CDR3 runs from the conserved cysteine through the conserved F or W. Fields, in order: CDR3 length, J gene, V gene, D gene, clone size, CDR3 protein, CDR3 DNA. A D gene is named only where the DNA matches it firmly. The size entry is marked missing in some rows and otherwise reads once, few, many or a size class.

len: 14
j_gene: TRBJ2-7
v_gene: TRBV19
d_gene: TRBD2
abundance: -
CDR3aa: CASSMGTSGYEQYF
CDR3nt: TGTGCCAGTAGTATGGGGACTAGCGGATACGAGCAGTACTTC

len: 13
j_gene: TRBJ2-3
v_gene: TRBV3-1/TRBV3-2
d_gene: -
abundance: -
CDR3aa: CASSQVGWREQYF
CDR3nt: TGTGCCAGCAGCCAAGTGGGTTGGCGGGAGCAGTATTTT

len: 15
j_gene: TRBJ1-4
v_gene: TRBV27
d_gene: -
abundance: -
CDR3aa: CASSRQLATNEKLFF
CDR3nt: TGTGCCAGCAGTCGACAGCTAGCAACTAATGAAAAACTGTTTTTT

len: 13
j_gene: TRBJ1-1
v_gene: TRBV30
d_gene: -
abundance: -
CDR3aa: CAWSYALNTEAFF
CDR3nt: TGTGCCTGGAGTTATGCGTTGAACACTGAAGCTTTCTTT

len: 14
j_gene: TRBJ2-3
v_gene: TRBV5-1
d_gene: -
abundance: few
CDR3aa: CASSLGTRADTQYF
CDR3nt: TGCGCCAGCAGCTTGGGGACGCGGGCAGATACGCAGTATTTT

len: 15
j_gene: TRBJ2-3
v_gene: TRBV7-2
d_gene: TRBD1
abundance: -
CDR3aa: CASSSSRTGSDTQYF
CDR3nt: TGTGCCAGCAGCTCTTCCCGGACAGGGTCAGATACGCAGTATTTT

len: 16
j_gene: TRBJ2-5
v_gene: TRBV5-6
d_gene: TRBD2
abundance: -
CDR3aa: CASSLWVAGLQETQYF
CDR3nt: TGTGCCAGCAGCTTGTGGGTAGCGGGGCTCCAAGAGACCCAGTACTTC

len: 17
j_gene: TRBJ1-2
v_gene: TRBV7-3
d_gene: TRBD1
abundance: once
CDR3aa: CASSLSGPGQGTYGYTF
CDR3nt: TGTGCCAGCAGCTTATCGGGCCCGGGACAGGGGACCTATGGCTACACCTTC

len: 15
j_gene: TRBJ2-3
v_gene: TRBV5-6
d_gene: TRBD2
abundance: -
CDR3aa: CASSPGTSGADTQYF
CDR3nt: TGTGCCAGCAGCCCCGGGACTAGCGGTGCAGATACGCAGTATTTT

len: 14
j_gene: TRBJ2-5
v_gene: TRBV7-2
d_gene: TRBD2
abundance: -
CDR3aa: CASSPRGGVETQYF
CDR3nt: TGTGCCAGCAGCCCCCGCGGGGGGGTAGAGACCCAGTACTTC

len: 12
j_gene: TRBJ1-5
v_gene: TRBV28
d_gene: -
abundance: -
CDR3aa: CASSPHRVAQHF
CDR3nt: TGTGCCAGCAGTCCCCACAGGGTAGCCCAGCATTTT

len: 11
j_gene: TRBJ2-1
v_gene: TRBV3-1/TRBV3-2
d_gene: TRBD2
abundance: -
CDR3aa: CASSALAEQFF
CDR3nt: TGTGCCAGCAGCGCACTAGCGGAGCAGTTCTTC

len: 19
j_gene: TRBJ2-3
v_gene: TRBV27
d_gene: -
abundance: -
CDR3aa: CASSPRAVAEGHGTDTQYF
CDR3nt: TGTGCCAGCAGCCCACGGGCTGTCGCGGAGGGCCATGGCACAGATACGCAGTATTTT

len: 16
j_gene: TRBJ2-7
v_gene: TRBV27
d_gene: -
abundance: -
CDR3aa: CASSPSIGHRIYEQYF
CDR3nt: TGTGCCAGCAGTCCCTCCATCGGTCATAGAATCTACGAGCAGTACTTC

len: 14
j_gene: TRBJ2-1
v_gene: TRBV14
d_gene: TRBD2
abundance: -
CDR3aa: CASRVGGRAYEQFF
CDR3nt: TGTGCCAGCCGTGTTGGCGGGAGGGCCTATGAGCAGTTCTTC

len: 14
j_gene: TRBJ2-1
v_gene: TRBV5-1
d_gene: TRBD2
abundance: -
CDR3aa: CASSVGSGSGEQFF
CDR3nt: TGCGCCAGCAGCGTTGGAAGCGGGAGTGGTGAGCAGTTCTTC

len: 14
j_gene: TRBJ2-7
v_gene: TRBV2
d_gene: -
abundance: many
CDR3aa: CASSFVAALDEQYF
CDR3nt: TGTGCCAGCAGTTTTGTGGCGGCTCTCGACGAGCAGTACTTC

len: 14
j_gene: TRBJ2-7
v_gene: TRBV11-1
d_gene: TRBD1
abundance: -
CDR3aa: CASSPTGGSYEQYF
CDR3nt: TGTGCCAGCAGCCCGACAGGGGGCTCCTACGAGCAGTACTTC

len: 13
j_gene: TRBJ1-5
v_gene: TRBV12-3/TRBV12-4
d_gene: -
abundance: -
CDR3aa: CASSLVGSRSQHF
CDR3nt: TGTGCCAGCAGTTTAGTCGGGAGTCGTTCCCAGCATTTT

len: 16
j_gene: TRBJ1-6
v_gene: TRBV7-6
d_gene: TRBD1
abundance: few
CDR3aa: CASSLRTGGFNSPLHF
CDR3nt: TGTGCCAGCAGCTTAAGGACAGGGGGCTTTAATTCACCCCTCCACTTT

len: 15
j_gene: TRBJ1-2
v_gene: TRBV5-1
d_gene: -
abundance: -
CDR3aa: CASSLYQDRHYGYTF
CDR3nt: TGCGCCAGCAGCTTGTATCAGGACAGACACTATGGCTACACCTTC

len: 12
j_gene: TRBJ2-7
v_gene: TRBV28
d_gene: -
abundance: -
CDR3aa: CATKPLTGEQYF
CDR3nt: TGTGCCACCAAGCCTCTGACAGGCGAGCAGTACTTC

len: 15
j_gene: TRBJ1-4
v_gene: TRBV5-1
d_gene: TRBD1
abundance: -
CDR3aa: CASSGETGGDEKLFF
CDR3nt: TGCGCCAGCAGCGGGGAGACAGGGGGGGATGAAAAACTGTTTTTT

len: 14
j_gene: TRBJ2-3
v_gene: TRBV3-1/TRBV3-2
d_gene: TRBD2
abundance: -
CDR3aa: CASRGLAGADTQYF
CDR3nt: TGTGCCAGCCGGGGACTAGCGGGGGCAGATACGCAGTATTTT

len: 15
j_gene: TRBJ2-7
v_gene: TRBV10-3
d_gene: -
abundance: -
CDR3aa: CAILGSNGPPGEQYF
CDR3nt: TGTGCCATCCTCGGCTCTAACGGCCCTCCGGGGGAGCAGTACTTC

len: 14
j_gene: TRBJ1-2
v_gene: TRBV18
d_gene: TRBD1
abundance: -
CDR3aa: CASSPDRGGGGYTF
CDR3nt: TGTGCCAGCTCACCAGACAGGGGAGGAGGTGGCTACACCTTC

len: 15
j_gene: TRBJ2-7
v_gene: TRBV6-5
d_gene: TRBD1
abundance: -
CDR3aa: CASSLHHRGSYEQYF
CDR3nt: TGTGCCAGCAGCCTCCATCACAGGGGGTCCTACGAGCAGTACTTC

len: 14
j_gene: TRBJ2-7
v_gene: TRBV7-6
d_gene: -
abundance: -
CDR3aa: CASSPSWSSYEQYF
CDR3nt: TGTGCCAGCAGCCCTTCTTGGAGCTCCTACGAGCAGTACTTC

len: 16
j_gene: TRBJ2-1
v_gene: TRBV4-2
d_gene: -
abundance: -
CDR3aa: CASSQVRQGTYNEQFF
CDR3nt: TGTGCCAGCAGCCAAGTACGGCAGGGAACCTACAATGAGCAGTTCTTC

len: 12
j_gene: TRBJ2-5
v_gene: TRBV10-3
d_gene: -
abundance: -
CDR3aa: CATLGTQETQYF
CDR3nt: TGTGCCACCCTGGGCACCCAAGAGACCCAGTACTTC

len: 14
j_gene: TRBJ2-7
v_gene: TRBV4-1
d_gene: TRBD1
abundance: once
CDR3aa: CASSADRGAYEQYF
CDR3nt: TGCGCCAGCAGCGCGGACAGGGGCGCCTACGAGCAGTACTTC

len: 15
j_gene: TRBJ2-2
v_gene: TRBV19
d_gene: TRBD2
abundance: -
CDR3aa: CASSKGTRVTGELFF
CDR3nt: TGTGCCAGTAGTAAAGGGACTAGAGTCACCGGGGAGCTGTTTTTT

len: 14
j_gene: TRBJ1-1
v_gene: TRBV5-4
d_gene: TRBD1
abundance: few
CDR3aa: CASSLQGVNTEAFF
CDR3nt: TGTGCCAGCAGCTTGCAGGGGGTGAACACTGAAGCTTTCTTT

len: 13
j_gene: TRBJ2-7
v_gene: TRBV12-3/TRBV12-4
d_gene: TRBD1
abundance: -
CDR3aa: CASSDGTAYEQYF
CDR3nt: TGTGCCAGCAGTGACGGGACAGCATACGAGCAGTACTTC

len: 16
j_gene: TRBJ1-6
v_gene: TRBV5-4
d_gene: -
abundance: -
CDR3aa: CASSSPRLGVDSPLHF
CDR3nt: TGTGCCAGCAGCTCCCCCCGTCTAGGGGTGGATTCACCCCTCCACTTT

len: 15
j_gene: TRBJ2-2
v_gene: TRBV19
d_gene: TRBD1
abundance: -
CDR3aa: CASSSRQGRTGELFF
CDR3nt: TGTGCCAGTAGTTCACGACAGGGACGGACCGGGGAGCTGTTTTTT

len: 15
j_gene: TRBJ2-1
v_gene: TRBV5-4
d_gene: -
abundance: -
CDR3aa: CASSVGSGSYNEQFF
CDR3nt: TGTGCCAGCAGTGTGGGTAGCGGCTCCTACAATGAGCAGTTCTTC

len: 19
j_gene: TRBJ2-2
v_gene: TRBV5-1
d_gene: TRBD1
abundance: many
CDR3aa: CASSLARTGQGSNTGELFF
CDR3nt: TGCGCCAGCAGCTTGGCCCGGACGGGACAGGGGTCGAACACCGGGGAGCTGTTTTTT

len: 16
j_gene: TRBJ2-1
v_gene: TRBV19
d_gene: -
abundance: many
CDR3aa: CASSMGAHASYNEQFF
CDR3nt: TGTGCCAGTAGTATGGGGGCCCACGCTTCCTACAATGAGCAGTTCTTC

len: 12
j_gene: TRBJ1-4
v_gene: TRBV6-5
d_gene: TRBD1
abundance: -
CDR3aa: CASKPGGEKLFF
CDR3nt: TGTGCCAGCAAGCCAGGGGGGGAAAAACTGTTTTTT

len: 15
j_gene: TRBJ2-3
v_gene: TRBV27
d_gene: -
abundance: few
CDR3aa: CASSLGGQSTDTQYF
CDR3nt: TGTGCCAGCAGTTTAGGAGGCCAGAGCACAGATACGCAGTATTTT

len: 13
j_gene: TRBJ1-2
v_gene: TRBV11-2
d_gene: -
abundance: -
CDR3aa: CASSFGGSYGYTF
CDR3nt: TGTGCCAGCAGCTTCGGGGGGAGCTATGGCTACACCTTC

len: 15
j_gene: TRBJ1-2
v_gene: TRBV25-1
d_gene: TRBD1
abundance: -
CDR3aa: CASSGRTGGYYGYTF
CDR3nt: TGTGCCAGCAGTGGGCGGACAGGGGGGTACTATGGCTACACCTTC

len: 15
j_gene: TRBJ2-7
v_gene: TRBV10-1
d_gene: TRBD2
abundance: -
CDR3aa: CASNDPGLAAYEQYF
CDR3nt: TGCGCCAGCAATGACCCGGGACTAGCGGCCTACGAGCAGTACTTC

len: 17
j_gene: TRBJ2-1
v_gene: TRBV4-2
d_gene: TRBD2
abundance: -
CDR3aa: CASSAAGTSGRSSEQFF
CDR3nt: TGTGCCAGCAGCGCTGCCGGGACTAGCGGGAGGAGTAGTGAGCAGTTCTTC

len: 14
j_gene: TRBJ1-4
v_gene: TRBV2
d_gene: -
abundance: few
CDR3aa: CASSPIATNEKLFF
CDR3nt: TGTGCCAGCAGTCCCATTGCAACTAATGAAAAACTGTTTTTT

len: 13
j_gene: TRBJ2-1
v_gene: TRBV3-1/TRBV3-2
d_gene: TRBD2
abundance: -
CDR3aa: CARGTSGTDEQFF
CDR3nt: TGTGCCAGGGGGACTAGCGGGACTGATGAGCAGTTCTTC

len: 14
j_gene: TRBJ2-3
v_gene: TRBV27
d_gene: TRBD1
abundance: -
CDR3aa: CASSFGQGGGTQYF
CDR3nt: TGTGCCAGCAGTTTTGGACAGGGAGGCGGTACGCAGTATTTT

len: 11
j_gene: TRBJ2-5
v_gene: TRBV30
d_gene: -
abundance: -
CDR3aa: CAWTAAETQYF
CDR3nt: TGTGCCTGGACCGCCGCGGAGACCCAGTACTTC

len: 13
j_gene: TRBJ1-5
v_gene: TRBV12-3/TRBV12-4
d_gene: -
abundance: few
CDR3aa: CASSTGYGQPQHF
CDR3nt: TGTGCCAGCAGTACAGGGTATGGTCAGCCCCAGCATTTT

len: 15
j_gene: TRBJ1-2
v_gene: TRBV4-1
d_gene: -
abundance: -
CDR3aa: CASSQGVSGDYGYTF
CDR3nt: TGCGCCAGCAGCCAAGGGGTTTCAGGGGACTATGGCTACACCTTC

len: 15
j_gene: TRBJ2-5
v_gene: TRBV2
d_gene: TRBD2
abundance: once
CDR3aa: CASRDSGAFGETQYF
CDR3nt: TGTGCCAGCAGGGATAGCGGGGCCTTTGGAGAGACCCAGTACTTC

len: 12
j_gene: TRBJ2-7
v_gene: TRBV2
d_gene: TRBD1
abundance: once
CDR3aa: CASRGDSYEQYF
CDR3nt: TGTGCCAGCAGGGGGGACAGCTACGAGCAGTACTTC